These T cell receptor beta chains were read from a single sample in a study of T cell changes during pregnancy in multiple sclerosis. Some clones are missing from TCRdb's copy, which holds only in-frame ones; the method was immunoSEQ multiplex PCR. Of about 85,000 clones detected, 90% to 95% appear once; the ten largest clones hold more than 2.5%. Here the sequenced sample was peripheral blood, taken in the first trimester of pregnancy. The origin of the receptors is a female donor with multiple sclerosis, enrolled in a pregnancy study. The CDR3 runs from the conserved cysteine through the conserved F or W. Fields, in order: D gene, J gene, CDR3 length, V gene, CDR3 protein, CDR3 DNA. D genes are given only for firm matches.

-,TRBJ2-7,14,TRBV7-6,CASSLGQGHYEQYF,TGTGCCAGCAGCTTAGGGCAGGGCCACTACGAGCAGTACTTC
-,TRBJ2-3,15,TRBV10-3,CAISDRVLGLDTQYF,TGTGCCATCAGTGACAGGGTTTTAGGTTTAGATACGCAGTATTTT
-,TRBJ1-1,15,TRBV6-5,CASSYSMAGNTEAFF,TGTGCCAGCAGTTACTCGATGGCAGGGAACACTGAAGCTTTCTTT
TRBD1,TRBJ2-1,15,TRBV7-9,CASSLSGQGEYEQFF,TGTGCCAGCAGCTTATCGGGACAGGGGGAATATGAGCAGTTCTTC
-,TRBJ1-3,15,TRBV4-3,CASSQGAGSGNTIYF,TGCGCCAGCAGCCAAGGGGCTGGGTCTGGAAACACCATATATTTT
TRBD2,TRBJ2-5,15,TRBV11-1,CASSLNSGRGETQYF,TGTGCCAGCAGCCTCAACAGCGGGAGGGGGGAGACCCAGTACTTC
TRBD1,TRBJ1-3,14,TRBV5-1,CASSVTGGGNTIYF,TGCGCCAGCAGCGTTACAGGGGGTGGAAACACCATATATTTT
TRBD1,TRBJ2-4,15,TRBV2,CASKVTGTDKNIQYF,TGTGCCAGCAAAGTAACCGGGACAGACAAAAACATTCAGTACTTC
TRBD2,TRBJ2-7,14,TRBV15,CATSRDRLAGEQYF,TGTGCCACCAGCAGGGACCGACTAGCCGGCGAGCAGTACTTC
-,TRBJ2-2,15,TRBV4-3,CASSQGQGFTGELFF,TGCGCCAGCAGCCAAGGCCAGGGGTTCACCGGGGAGCTGTTTTTT
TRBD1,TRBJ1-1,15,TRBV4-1,CASSLITTGVTEAFF,TGCGCCAGCAGCCTCATTACAACAGGGGTCACTGAAGCTTTCTTT
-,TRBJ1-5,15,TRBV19,CASSIVSGGNQPQHF,TGTGCCAGTAGTATTGTATCCGGGGGCAATCAGCCCCAGCATTTT
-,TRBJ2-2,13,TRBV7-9,CASSVRGIGELFF,TGTGCCAGCAGCGTTAGGGGTATCGGGGAGCTGTTTTTT
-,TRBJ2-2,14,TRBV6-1,CASAPRGNTGELFF,TGTGCCAGCGCTCCCAGGGGAAACACCGGGGAGCTGTTTTTT
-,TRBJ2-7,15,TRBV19,CASRDDTTGSYEQYF,TGTGCCAGTAGGGATGATACTACCGGTTCCTACGAGCAGTACTTC
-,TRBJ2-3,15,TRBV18,CASSPPGVGTDTQYF,TGTGCCAGCTCACCACCGGGAGTAGGCACAGATACGCAGTATTTT
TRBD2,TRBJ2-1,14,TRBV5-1,CASSPGLGHDEQFF,TGCGCCAGCAGCCCGGGACTAGGCCATGATGAGCAGTTCTTC
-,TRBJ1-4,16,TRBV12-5,CASGLISTATNEKLFF,TGTGCTAGTGGTTTGATCTCGACAGCAACTAATGAAAAACTGTTTTTT
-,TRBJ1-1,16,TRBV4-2,CASSQDRRGMNTEAFF,TGTGCCAGCAGCCAAGATCGGAGGGGAATGAACACTGAAGCTTTCTTT
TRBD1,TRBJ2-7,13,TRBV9,CASSPQGAYEQYF,TGTGCCAGCAGCCCACAGGGGGCCTACGAGCAGTACTTC
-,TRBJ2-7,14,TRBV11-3,CASSSHRVSYEQYF,TGTGCCAGCAGCTCCCACAGGGTGTCCTACGAGCAGTACTTC
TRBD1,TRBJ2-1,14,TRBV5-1,CASSGTVSYNEQFF,TGCGCCAGCAGTGGGACAGTTTCCTACAATGAGCAGTTCTTC